The T cell receptor (beta chain) described here comes from a study of blood T cell repertoires in COVID-19. Study as a whole: Acute and convalescent COVID-19 samples came from the United States, Italy and Spain.

CDR3 length: 18 amino acids. From germline, CDR1 is LNHDA and CDR2 SQIVND (reference sequence). After removal of 7 bases from V and 0 bases from J, the junction contained 9 bases not matched to a gene. This clone was detected a few times. TCRdb's table, derived via immunoSEQ multiplex PCR, lists solely in-frame clones and lacks some. The data show 150,000 to 180,000 clones, around 78% seen once. V usage is TRBV19 and J usage is TRBJ2-2, with TRBD1 matching 12 bases. Specimen: peripheral blood. The TCR comes from a man older than 75 with acute or convalescent COVID-19. The CDR3 DNA reads as TGTGCCAGTAAGGGCCGGGACAGGGGGCTCGCGAACACCGGGGAGCTGTTTTTT. Residues: CASKGRDRGLANTGELFF.